One and the same sample provided the 17 T cell receptor beta chains below, sequenced in a study of response to subunit inactivated influenza vaccine. TCRdb re-analysed the RT-PCR reads in MiXCR, keeping a single row per CDR3 protein. The sample holds 700,000 to 900,000 distinct CDR3 sequences, over 20% seen once. This material consisted of PBMCs from blood, taken more than 4 days after vaccination. The receptors stem from a man aged 45 to 65 who received an inactivated influenza vaccine.

There are a few counts of this clonotype. The V call is TRBV7-9, the J call TRBJ1-2; D unclear. V was cut by 5 bases and J by 0 bases, with 13 bases left in between. The CDR3 consists of 15 residues. Germline CDR1 SEHNR, CDR2 FQNEAQ (reference sequence). The DNA of the CDR3 is TGTGCCAGCAGCGGTATCGGGGAACCTAACTATGGCTACACCTTC. This codes for CASSGIGEPNYGYTF.

This sequence joins TRBV5-1 and TRBJ2-1; 7 bases agree with TRBD2. The CDR3 is made up of 14 amino acids. J lost 6 bases, V lost 0 bases, and 3 bases had no gene match. CDR1 is SGHRS and CDR2 is YFSETQ in the germline V gene. Here the CDR3 reads CASSLGREVNEQFF. CDR3 in DNA: TGCGCCAGCAGCTTGGGTCGGGAGGTCAATGAGCAGTTCTTC.

V and J are TRBV6-6 and TRBJ2-3; perhaps TRBD2 as D (6 bases). CDR1 and CDR2 (germline): MNHNY, SVGAGI (reference sequence). V lost 4 bases, J lost 2 bases, and 7 bases lay in between. There are 13 residues in the CDR3. This CDR3 is CASSWGVTDTQYF. The CDR3, as DNA: TGTGCCAGCAGTTGGGGGGTCACAGATACGCAGTATTTT.

J is TRBJ2-1 and V is TRBV4-2; 11 bases agree with TRBD1. Germline values: CDR1 LGHNA, CDR2 YNFKEQ. The length of the CDR3 is 20 residues. Trimming at V came to 4 bases and at J to 2 bases, leaving 16 bases not matched to a gene. The chain's CDR3 is CASSPPGGTGGKRTYNEQFF. The CDR3 DNA is TGTGCCAGCAGCCCCCCTGGCGGGACAGGGGGTAAGAGGACCTACAATGAGCAGTTCTTC.

This clonotype was observed many times. The chain is built from TRBV12-3 or TRBV12-4 and TRBJ1-6; 7 bases map to TRBD1. V gave up 5 bases and J gave up 5 bases; unmatched junction bases: 6. The CDR3 is made up of 15 amino acids. The DNA of the CDR3 is TGTGCCAGCAGTGTCCGGGACAGAGATAATTCACCCCTCCACTTT. Translated: CASSVRDRDNSPLHF.

This clonotype turned up a few times. The chain combines TRBV5-1 with TRBJ2-3; TRBD2 aligns across 8 bases. The germline V gene has CDR1 SGHRS and CDR2 YFSETQ. There are 15 residues in the CDR3. V lost 0 bases and J lost 4; bases outside the gene matches: 4. The CDR3 loop is CASSLAGGAADTQYF. In nucleotides, the CDR3 is TGCGCCAGCAGCTTGGCCGGGGGGGCCGCAGATACGCAGTATTTT.

The chain links TRBV5-5 to TRBJ2-3, with D perhaps given as TRBD1 or TRBD2 (5 bases each). Germline CDR1 reads SGHKS; CDR2 reads YYEKEE (reference sequence). V was cut by 3 bases and J by 5 bases, with 19 bases left in between. This CDR3 has 16 residues. In DNA, the CDR3 is TGTGCCAGCAGCTCCGGGACCGATGCATTTGGAGATACGCAGTATTTT. This sequence encodes CASSSGTDAFGDTQYF.

This chain connects TRBV21-1 to TRBJ2-1. TRBV21-1 is assigned pseudogene status. This CDR3 has 15 residues. CDR3 region: CASSPLEGTDNEQFF. CDR3 nucleotide sequence: TGTGCCAGCAGCCCATTGGAGGGAACCGACAATGAGCAGTTCTTC.

The V call is TRBV6-1, the J call TRBJ2-7; TRBD2 aligns across 11 bases. Trimming removed 6 bases from V and 1 base from J; junction bases left unmatched: 5. This CDR3 region has 15 residues. Germline V gives CDR1 MNHNS, CDR2 SASEGT. The CDR3 nucleotides are TGTGCCAGCAGGACCACTAGCGGGGGTTCCTACGAGCAGTACTTC. It is translated as CASRTTSGGSYEQYF.

A note on this clonotype: The conserved phenylalanine or tryptophan is not found at the CDR3 terminus, so this likely reflects a read error. The rearrangement links TRBV9 to TRBJ2-7; D is unclear. Trimming removed 3 bases from V and 6 bases from J, with 31 bases in between. The germline CDR1 and CDR2 sequences are SGDLS and YYNGEE. The CDR3 runs to 19 residues. The CDR3 sequence is CASSGPIDWINREFPEQYL. DNA of the CDR3: TGTGCCAGCAGCGGGCCCATTGATTGGATAAATAGGGAATTCCCCGAGCAGTACTTA.

CDR3 residues: CSATPKGGTPQETQYF. CDR3 sequence (DNA): TGCAGTGCTACCCCGAAGGGCGGGACACCTCAAGAGACCCAGTACTTC. V usage is TRBV20-1 and J usage is TRBJ2-5, with D perhaps matching TRBD1 or TRBD2 (6 bases each). Germline-derived CDR1 and CDR2 are DFQATT and SNEGSKA (reference sequence). V lost 4 bases, J lost 2 bases, and 20 bases lay in between. The CDR3 loop spans 16 amino acids.

The chain employs TRBV6-1 and TRBJ1-2; 8 nucleotides line up with TRBD1. V shed 5 bases and J 4 bases; nucleotides not matched to a gene: 9. Germline values: CDR1 MNHNS, CDR2 SASEGT. CDR3 size: 15 residues. The CDR3: CASSRTIGTGYGYTF. The CDR3 DNA sequence: TGTGCCAGCAGTAGAACGATTGGGACAGGCTATGGCTACACCTTC.

This clonotype was seen only a few times. The V and J genes are TRBV20-1 and TRBJ2-7; TRBD2 might be the D (6 bases). This CDR3 region has 15 residues. In germline, CDR1 is DFQATT, CDR2 SNEGSKA (reference sequence). The germline V and J ends were trimmed by 2 bases and 1 base, with 15 bases remaining between them. This chain's CDR3 is CSARSSEILSYEQYF. The CDR3 region has the DNA TGCAGTGCTAGATCTAGCGAAATCTTATCCTACGAGCAGTACTTC.

This clonotype has just a few counts. The V call is TRBV7-2, the J call TRBJ2-1; the match to TRBD2 covers 7 bases. The CDR3 is 13 residues long. CDR1 and CDR2 (germline): SGHTA, FQGNSA. The ends lost 6 bases at V and 6 bases at J; junction bases unmatched: 5. CDR3 in amino acids: CASRIPGGNEQFF. CDR3 sequence (DNA): TGTGCCAGCAGGATACCGGGAGGCAATGAGCAGTTCTTC. Full variable domain (missing parts from reference TRBV7-2 and TRBJ2-1): GAGVSQSPSNKVTEKGKDVELRCDPISGHTALYWYRQSLGQGLEFLIYFQGNSAPDKSGLPSDRFSAERTGGSVSTLTIQRTQQEDSAVYLCASRIPGGNEQFFGPGTRLTVL.

Turning to this clonotype: A much larger clone differs from this one at a single base, so this may be a read error. The rearrangement links TRBV11-3 to TRBJ2-2; D ambiguous. CDR3 length equals 12 residues. Trimming removed 8 bases at V and 0 bases at J, with 4 bases between. CDR1 SGHNT and CDR2 YENEEA come from the germline V gene. CDR3 sequence reads: CASAANTGELFF. CDR3 DNA sequence: TGTGCCAGCGCAGCGAACACCGGGGAGCTGTTTTTT.

This chain connects TRBV29-1 to TRBJ1-2; a possible D gene is TRBD1 (6 bases). The CDR3 has 12 amino acids. Between the trimmed V and J ends, which lost 6 bases and 6 bases, there was a span of 14 bases. Per germline, CDR1 SQVTM and CDR2 ANQGSEA. The CDR3 region has the DNA TGCAGCGTGGCGGCAGGGGTGGATGGCTACACCTTC. Its protein product is CSVAAGVDGYTF.

This chain joins TRBV20-1 and TRBJ2-5; TRBD1 matches 8 bases. Germline CDR1 and CDR2: DFQATT and SNEGSKA (reference sequence). Unmatched junction bases numbered 5, after V lost 3 bases and J lost 5 bases. The CDR3 is made up of 13 amino acids. The CDR3 sequence: CSARQGAWETQYF. The CDR3 coding sequence is TGCAGTGCTAGGCAGGGGGCGTGGGAGACCCAGTACTTC.